The 25 T cell receptor beta chains listed next were all sequenced from one sample in a study of OX40 agonist ivuxolimab in advanced cancers. Repertoires were generated with immunoSEQ multiplex PCR, while TCRdb's copy carries only in-frame clones and drops some. The data show roughly 70,000 clones, around 90% seen once. The sample was CD4+ or CD8+ T cells sorted from blood, taken in a trial of the OX40 agonist ivuxolimab. The origin of the receptors is an adult with an advanced solid tumor such as melanoma, head and neck, liver or kidney cancer.

V usage is TRBV10-3 and J usage is TRBJ2-7; D assignment may be TRBD1 or TRBD2 (5 bases each). The CDR3 consists of 14 residues. Germline V CDR1 and CDR2: ENHRY, SYGVKD. V gave up 2 bases and J gave up 2 bases, with 10 bases separating them. The CDR3 nucleotides are TGTGCCATCAGTGAGCAGGGACCGACCTACGAGCAGTACTTC. Residues: CAISEQGPTYEQYF.

The chain combines TRBV5-8 with TRBJ2-1, with 11 bases aligning to TRBD2. CDR1 is SGHTS and CDR2 is YDEGEE in the germline V gene. Trimming took 4 bases from V and 9 from J; bases not matched to a gene: 15. The CDR3 loop spans 17 amino acids. The CDR3 spells CASSPGTSGGTLGEQFF. DNA for the CDR3: TGTGCCAGCAGCCCCGGGACTAGCGGCGGGACCCTCGGTGAGCAGTTCTTC.

This clone was seen a single time. This chain joins TRBV15 and TRBJ2-5, with 8 bases identical to TRBD1. Per germline, CDR1 LNHNV and CDR2 YYDKDF (reference sequence). The J segment lost 6 bases and the V segment lost 0 bases, leaving 6 bases of the junction unmatched. This CDR3 has 15 residues. CDR3 sequence (DNA): TGTGCCACCAGCAGAGATCTAGGCAGGGGGCAGACCCAGTACTTC. This codes for CATSRDLGRGQTQYF.

The chain couples TRBV5-1 to TRBJ2-5; no firm D call. The assigned J gene may be wrong: the sequence end matches TRBJ2-7 better. CDR3 length equals 14 residues. From germline, CDR1 is SGHRS and CDR2 YFSETQ. The CDR3 reads CASSLALLSYEQYF. CDR3 DNA sequence: TGCGCCAGCAGCTTGGCCCTACTATCCTACGAGCAGTACTTC.

The gene calls are TRBV28 and TRBJ2-1; 7 bases match TRBD2. Germline loops: CDR1 MDHEN, CDR2 SYDVKM. The CDR3 length is 14 residues. The J segment lost 7 bases and the V segment lost 2 bases, leaving 5 bases of the junction unmatched. CDR3 nucleotides: TGTGCCAGCAGTTTAGTCCGGACTAGAAATGAGCAGTTCTTC. This encodes CASSLVRTRNEQFF.

The chain joins TRBV10-3 to TRBJ1-2; no clear D gene. The germline gives CDR1 ENHRY, CDR2 SYGVKD. The V and J ends lost 4 bases and 3 bases respectively, with 3 bases between them. This CDR3 spans 11 amino acids. The CDR3: CAISADYGYTF. The CDR3 nucleotides read TGTGCCATCAGTGCAGACTATGGCTACACCTTC.

The CDR3 spells CASSFYLGEQYF. DNA of the CDR3: TGCGCCAGCAGCTTTTATTTGGGCGAGCAGTACTTC. This chain uses TRBV5-1 with TRBJ2-7; D is uncertain. V lost 2 bases and J 6 bases, leaving 9 bases between the germline ends. Germline values: CDR1 SGHRS, CDR2 YFSETQ. The CDR3 has 12 residues. The entire variable domain, with the rest obtained from reference TRBV5-1 and TRBJ2-7, is as follows: KAGVTQTPRYLIKTRGQQVTLSCSPISGHRSVSWYQQTPGQGLQFLFEYFSETQRNKGNFPGRFSGRQFSNSRSEMNVSTLELGDSALYLCASSFYLGEQYFGPGTRLTVT.

The chain combines TRBV4-2 with TRBJ1-6; D uncertain. The V end was cut by 1 base, the J end by 7 bases, with 11 bases between. The CDR3 sequence is 15 residues long. Germline lookup yields CDR1 LGHNA and CDR2 YNFKEQ. CDR3 protein: CASSQVTGSNSPLHF. CDR3 DNA sequence: TGTGCCAGCAGCCAAGTTACCGGGTCGAATTCACCCCTCCACTTT.

This chain uses TRBV7-9 with TRBJ2-1; either TRBD1 or TRBD2 may fit D (5 bases each). Germline V gene lookup returns CDR1 SEHNR and CDR2 FQNEAQ (reference sequence). Trimming took 3 bases from V and 8 from J, leaving 8 bases between them. The CDR3 sequence is 12 residues long. DNA for the CDR3: TGTGCCAGCAGCTTTGGGGGTTATGAGCAGTTCTTC. It is translated as CASSFGGYEQFF.

This sequence joins TRBV4-1 and TRBJ2-7, with TRBD1 as a possible D gene (5 bases). The germline V gene has CDR1 MGHRA and CDR2 YSYEKL. CDR3 size: 13 residues. V gave up 1 base and J gave up 5 bases, with 9 bases separating them. CDR3 region: CASSQGQGHEQYF. The CDR3 DNA is TGCGCCAGCAGCCAAGGGCAGGGTCACGAGCAGTACTTC.

The genes are TRBV5-1 and TRBJ2-2; 7 bases are a match to TRBD2. The CDR3 runs 16 residues. Per germline, CDR1 SGHRS and CDR2 YFSETQ. V lost 4 bases to trimming and J lost 7 bases; unmatched junction nucleotides: 13. CDR3 protein: CASSADPGTIFGELFF. The CDR3 bases are TGCGCCAGCAGCGCCGACCCCGGGACTATATTCGGGGAGCTGTTTTTT.

The rearrangement uses TRBV4-2 and TRBJ2-1; 10 bases fit TRBD1. Per germline, CDR1 LGHNA and CDR2 YNFKEQ. This CDR3 has 15 residues. J gave up 7 bases and V 1 base, and 4 bases lay outside the gene matches. The CDR3 reads CASSQGDRGLNEQFF. The DNA for the CDR3 is TGTGCCAGCAGCCAAGGGGACAGGGGATTAAATGAGCAGTTCTTC.

The chain recombines TRBV6-1 with TRBJ1-5, with D uncertain. The germline V and J ends were trimmed by 6 bases and 6 bases, with 9 bases remaining between them. The CDR3 is made up of 12 amino acids. Germline assignment: CDR1 MNHNS and CDR2 SASEGT. The CDR3 coding sequence is TGTGCCAGCAGCCTTGGGCTTCAGCCCCAGCATTTT. Translating it yields CASSLGLQPQHF.

CDR3 nucleotide sequence: TGCAGCGCCGAGGTCCGGTTCCGAGGCACAGATACGCAGTATTTT. Translation: CSAEVRFRGTDTQYF. The rearrangement joins TRBV29-1 to TRBJ2-3, with D hard to call. V was clipped by 7 bases and J by 1 base, with 18 bases between them. Germline lookup yields CDR1 SQVTM and CDR2 ANQGSEA. CDR3 size: 15 residues.

This chain links TRBV9 with TRBJ1-1, with TRBD1 as a possible D gene (5 bases). Between the trimmed V and J ends, which lost 7 bases and 3 bases, there was a span of 13 bases. The CDR3 sequence is 13 residues long. The germline V gene encodes CDR1 SGDLS and CDR2 YYNGEE. The chain's CDR3 is CASSWGGDTEAFF. The CDR3 nucleotides read TGTGCCAGCTCCTGGGGAGGGGACACTGAAGCTTTCTTT.

The count of this clone is one. J is TRBJ2-2 and V is TRBV15, with TRBD2 matching 10 bases. The CDR3 is 16 residues long. CDR1 and CDR2 (germline): LNHNV, YYDKDF (reference sequence). With 1 base clipped from V and 5 bases from J, the junction kept 4 bases outside the gene matches. CDR3 nucleotide sequence: TGTGCCACCAGCAGAGGAGTAGCGGGAGGAACCGGGGAGCTGTTTTTT. Amino acid sequence: CATSRGVAGGTGELFF.

CDR3 nucleotide sequence: TGTGCCAGCAGCCCCCCAGGGACCTACGAGCAGTACTTC. This gives the protein CASSPPGTYEQYF. The gene calls are TRBV5-4 and TRBJ2-7; D is perhaps TRBD1 (5 bases). V dropped 4 bases and J dropped 2 bases, with 10 bases sitting between them. Germline loops: CDR1 SGHNT, CDR2 YYREEE (reference sequence). The CDR3 contains 13 residues.

As DNA, the CDR3 is TGCGCCAGCAGTCCGACCGGGACAGTCACAGATACGCAGTATTTT. As protein: CASSPTGTVTDTQYF. The V call is TRBV5-1, the J call TRBJ2-3; TRBD1 matches 7 bases. This CDR3 is built from 15 residues. Germline values: CDR1 SGHRS, CDR2 YFSETQ. With 5 bases clipped from V and 2 bases from J, the junction kept 8 bases outside the gene matches.

The rearrangement uses TRBV30 and TRBJ2-7; D could derive from TRBD1 or TRBD2 (5 bases each). CDR1 is GTSNPN, CDR2 SVGIG, per germline (reference sequence). The CDR3 sequence is 13 residues long. Trimming shortened V by 5 bases and J by 4 bases, and 15 bases separated the two germline ends. The CDR3: CAWGSESGYEQYF. DNA for the CDR3: TGTGCCTGGGGGAGCGAATCAGGGTACGAGCAGTACTTC.

This clone was counted only a few times. The chain carries TRBV5-1 and TRBJ2-2, with 9 bases matching TRBD1. The CDR3 is made up of 17 amino acids. V shed 4 bases and J 5 bases; nucleotides not matched to a gene: 12. Looked up from germline, CDR1 is SGHRS and CDR2 is YFSETQ. The CDR3 spells CASSRRDRVLGTGELFF. The CDR3 bases are TGCGCCAGCAGCCGCCGGGACAGGGTACTTGGTACCGGGGAGCTGTTTTTT.

The chain recombines TRBV29-1 with TRBJ2-7; 11 bases are shared with TRBD2. This CDR3 has 12 residues. Per germline, CDR1 SQVTM and CDR2 ANQGSEA. The V segment lost 4 bases and the J segment 5 bases; nucleotides outside the gene matches: 1. This CDR3 reads CSVVLAGDEQYF. In nucleotides, the CDR3 is TGCAGCGTTGTACTAGCGGGGGACGAGCAGTACTTC.

This clone was counted once. CDR3 nucleotide sequence: TGTGCCAGCAGTCAAGAGGCCCTGAACACTGAAGCTTTCTTT. Amino acids: CASSQEALNTEAFF. V usage is TRBV27 and J usage is TRBJ1-1; no firm D call. V gave up 5 bases and J gave up 0 bases, with 10 bases separating them. From germline, CDR1 is MNHEY and CDR2 SMNVEV (reference sequence). This CDR3 has 14 amino acids.

The chain recombines TRBV6-6 with TRBJ2-7; D might be TRBD1 (5 bases). V was shortened by 2 bases and J by 4 bases, with 9 bases between the two germline ends. The CDR3 covers 13 residues. CDR1 is MNHNY, CDR2 SVGAGI, per germline (reference sequence). CDR3 coding DNA: TGTGCCAGCAGTTACCCCAACAGGTACGAGCAGTACTTC. This translates into CASSYPNRYEQYF.

The chain has TRBV10-3 and TRBJ1-4; D is unclear. V was cut by 6 bases and J by 10 bases, with 21 bases left in between. The CDR3 runs to 15 residues. Germline-derived CDR1 and CDR2 are ENHRY and SYGVKD. CDR3 sequence: CAIRGSSRESGKLFF. The CDR3 coding sequence is TGTGCCATCAGGGGTTCCTCGCGAGAGAGCGGAAAACTGTTTTTT.

This rearrangement joins TRBV5-1 to TRBJ1-4; the D gene is possibly TRBD1 (6 bases). Germline V gives CDR1 SGHRS, CDR2 YFSETQ. Between the trimmed V and J ends, which lost 4 bases and 5 bases, there was a span of 9 bases. The CDR3 has 13 amino acids. CDR3 bases: TGCGCCAGCAGCCCGGGGGCGAATGAAAAACTGTTTTTT. This codes for CASSPGANEKLFF.